This T cell receptor (beta chain) derives from a study of graft-versus-host responses after intestinal transplantation. Study-wide background: Transplants given to recipients were multivisceral, liver-intestinal, or isolated intestinal.

This table comes from immunoSEQ multiplex PCR, and its TCRdb copy is limited to in-frame clones, with some not included. Among 85,000 to 90,000 clones listed, roughly 89% were seen once. About this clone: The antigen is unknown.

The CDR3 has 16 amino acids. Per the germline V gene, CDR1 is SQVTM and CDR2 is ANQGSEA. This receptor was identified in a human donor who received an intestinal transplant. The material was unstimulated CD4+ T cells sorted from spleen or lymph node cells, obtained before intestinal transplant. This chain connects TRBV29-1 to TRBJ2-6; D assignment may be TRBD1 or TRBD2 (5 bases each). The CDR3 reads CTWGCNWGTGANVLTF. As DNA, the CDR3 is TGCACTTGGGGGTGTAACTGGGGGACTGGGGCCAACGTCCTGACTTTC.